The 20 T cell receptor beta chains below all came from one sample that was sequenced in a study of cytomegalovirus exposure and HLA in healthy donors. PCR primers comprised 60 Vbeta and 13 Jbeta primers. The data were produced by immunoSEQ multiplex PCR, yet TCRdb's version contains in-frame clones alone and is incomplete. The sample holds 120,000 or so clones, about three quarters seen once. Sequencing was performed on PBMCs. The receptor set was obtained from a woman aged 25 to 39 in good health and CMV-seronegative.

The V gene is TRBV1, the J gene TRBJ2-2; the D call TRBD2 from the table was never checked on the DNA. TRBV1 is a recognized pseudogene. There are 16 residues in the CDR3. The CDR3 loop reads CTSSQAGGRHTGELFF. CDR3 nucleotides: TGCACCAGCAGCCAAGCGGGGGGGCGCCACACCGGGGAGCTGTTTTTT.

J is TRBJ2-3 and V is TRBV7-6, with 8 bases fitting TRBD1. The germline V gene has CDR1 SGHVS and CDR2 FNYEAQ. CDR3 length: 15 amino acids. Losses at the gene ends were 4 bases for V and 2 bases for J; bases not matched to a gene: 5. The CDR3 DNA reads TGTGCCAGCAGCTGGACAGGGCTTGACACAGATACGCAGTATTTT. It encodes CASSWTGLDTDTQYF.

This clone was detected only once. This chain connects TRBV29-1 to TRBJ2-7, with 7 bases matching TRBD1. The V gene's germline CDR1 is SQVTM and CDR2 ANQGSEA. The CDR3 has 13 amino acids. V was pared by 4 bases and J by 4 bases, with 7 bases of the junction left unmatched. For the CDR3, the DNA is TGCAGCGTTGTAGGACAGGCGGTTTACGAGCAGTACTTC. Its protein is CSVVGQAVYEQYF.

The chain links TRBV6-1 to TRBJ2-7; 7 nucleotides agree with TRBD1. This CDR3 spans 14 amino acids. After removal of 4 bases from V and 6 bases from J, the junction contained 9 bases not matched to a gene. Germline assignment: CDR1 MNHNS and CDR2 SASEGT. Here the CDR3 reads CASSARDRFSEQYF. DNA of the CDR3: TGTGCCAGCAGTGCCCGGGACAGATTCTCCGAGCAGTACTTC.

This chain uses TRBV27 with TRBJ2-2; D not certain. Germline CDR1 reads MNHEY; CDR2 reads SMNVEV (reference sequence). The CDR3 runs 13 residues. V was pared by 1 base and J by 7 bases, with 7 bases between. The CDR3 DNA sequence: TGTGCCAGCAGTTTATACGGCGGCGGGGAGCTGTTTTTT. Its translation: CASSLYGGGELFF.

The chain carries TRBV12-5 and TRBJ1-1; 8 positions match TRBD1. The germline V gene encodes CDR1 LGHNT and CDR2 FRNRAP. CDR3 length equals 15 residues. V lost 1 base to trimming and J lost 5 bases; unmatched junction nucleotides: 6. CDR3 amino acids: CASGLDRGYGTEAFF. The CDR3 DNA reads TGTGCTAGTGGTTTGGACAGGGGGTATGGAACTGAAGCTTTCTTT. Full variable domain (rest looked up from reference TRBV12-5 and TRBJ1-1): DARVTQTPRHKVTEMGQEVTMRCQPILGHNTVFWYRQTMMQGLELLAYFRNRAPLDDSGMPKDRFSAEMPDATLATLKIQPSEPRDSAVYFCASGLDRGYGTEAFFGQGTRLTVV.

The chain has TRBV6-6 and TRBJ2-7; 7 nucleotides align to TRBD1. The CDR3 has 14 amino acids. The junction had 3 bases not matched to a gene; V was cut back by 0 bases and J by 4 bases. Germline V gene lookup returns CDR1 MNHNY and CDR2 SVGAGI (reference sequence). For the CDR3, the DNA is TGTGCCAGCAGTTACTCCGGGACAGAGTACGAGCAGTACTTC. This encodes CASSYSGTEYEQYF.

A single count supports this clone. The J gene is TRBJ2-3, the V gene TRBV29-1, with 10 bases fitting TRBD2. Germline V gene sequence: CDR1 SQVTM, CDR2 ANQGSEA. The CDR3 loop spans 14 amino acids. J lost 4 bases, V lost 3 bases, and 4 bases had no gene match. Written as DNA, the CDR3 is TGCAGCGTTGATCTAGCGGGAGTGTCAGATACGCAGTATTTT. It specifies CSVDLAGVSDTQYF.

The rearrangement joins TRBV28 to TRBJ2-7; D unresolved. The CDR3 has 12 residues. V dropped 6 bases and J dropped 2 bases, with 8 bases sitting between them. In germline, CDR1 is MDHEN, CDR2 SYDVKM. This CDR3 reads CASSPSAYEQYF. As DNA, the CDR3 is TGTGCCAGCAGCCCCTCTGCCTACGAGCAGTACTTC.

This chain connects TRBV5-1 to TRBJ2-7; TRBD2 matches 12 bases. Losses at the gene ends were 0 bases for V and 3 bases for J; bases not matched to a gene: 1. Germline V gives CDR1 SGHRS, CDR2 YFSETQ. CDR3 length: 15 residues. CDR3 protein: CASSLELAGGYEQYF. The CDR3 bases are TGCGCCAGCAGCTTGGAACTAGCGGGGGGCTACGAGCAGTACTTC.

The chain combines TRBV18 with TRBJ1-5, with TRBD1 identical over 9 bases. Per the germline V gene, CDR1 is KGHSH and CDR2 is LQKENI. CDR3 length: 14 residues. Trimming cost V 4 bases and J 6 bases; bases outside gene matches: 4. The CDR3 DNA reads as TGTGCCAGCTCACTATCACAGGGGGCTCAGCCCCAGCATTTT. Encoded protein: CASSLSQGAQPQHF.

This chain joins TRBV28 and TRBJ2-7, with D maybe TRBD1 (5 bases). This CDR3 spans 17 amino acids. The germline gives CDR1 MDHEN, CDR2 SYDVKM. Trimming took off 0 bases at V and 3 bases at J, with 18 bases between the two ends. CDR3 nucleotides: TGTGCCAGCAGTTTATGGGGGTGGGGCGGAGAGGACTACGAGCAGTACTTC. Encoded protein: CASSLWGWGGEDYEQYF.

The rearrangement joins TRBV28 to TRBJ1-5; 11 bases map to TRBD1. Losses at the gene ends were 5 bases for V and 3 bases for J; bases not matched to a gene: 3. Germline V gene sequence: CDR1 MDHEN, CDR2 SYDVKM. The CDR3 covers 15 residues. The CDR3 sequence is CASSGTGGLNQPQHF. Here the CDR3 DNA reads TGTGCCAGCAGTGGGACAGGGGGACTCAATCAGCCCCAGCATTTT.

The chain couples TRBV4-2 to TRBJ2-7; 8 bases line up with TRBD1. The CDR3 runs 15 residues. Germline V lookup: CDR1 LGHNA, CDR2 YNFKEQ. Trimming cost V 2 bases and J 4 bases; bases outside gene matches: 7. The CDR3 here is CASSQPQGASYEQYF. CDR3 nucleotide sequence: TGTGCCAGCAGCCAACCTCAGGGGGCTAGTTACGAGCAGTACTTC.

The J gene is TRBJ2-7, the V gene TRBV29-1, with TRBD1 matching over 12 bases. Germline V gene sequence: CDR1 SQVTM, CDR2 ANQGSEA. The V and J ends lost 1 base and 7 bases, in that order; junction bases with no gene match: 8. CDR3 size: 15 residues. The CDR3 coding sequence is TGCAGCGTTGAAGCGGGGGACAGGGGGCAGTGGGAGCAGTACTTC. This codes for CSVEAGDRGQWEQYF.

Only one count was recorded for this clone. The genes are TRBV7-2 and TRBJ1-4; 8 bases line up with TRBD1. This CDR3 comprises 13 residues. Looked up from germline, CDR1 is SGHTA and CDR2 is FQGNSA. V shed 7 bases, J shed 8 bases, and the junction held 6 bases outside the gene matches. The CDR3 coding sequence is TGTGCCAGCAACAACCAGGGGGCGGAAAAACTGTTTTTT. It translates to CASNNQGAEKLFF.

This rearrangement joins TRBV6-1 to TRBJ1-5, with D hard to call. The V and J ends lost 5 bases and 2 bases respectively, with 13 bases between them. The CDR3 runs 15 residues. Germline assignment: CDR1 MNHNS and CDR2 SASEGT. CDR3 protein: CASSQFFGGNQPQHF. The DNA for the CDR3 is TGTGCCAGCAGTCAATTTTTCGGAGGCAATCAGCCCCAGCATTTT.

The gene calls are TRBV14 and TRBJ2-2; possibly TRBD1 for D (5 bases). V was pared by 2 bases and J by 8 bases, with 9 bases between. The CDR3 totals 13 residues. Germline V gene sequence: CDR1 SGHDN, CDR2 FVKESK. In DNA form, the CDR3 reads TGTGCCAGCAGCCAACAGGGCGTTGGGGAGCTGTTTTTT. Its protein product is CASSQQGVGELFF.

This chain connects TRBV28 to TRBJ2-5; the match to TRBD1 covers 7 bases. The CDR3 sequence is 14 residues long. Unmatched junction bases numbered 7, after V lost 5 bases and J lost 4 bases. Looked up from germline, CDR1 is MDHEN and CDR2 is SYDVKM. The CDR3: CASSLPTGLETQYF. The CDR3, as DNA: TGTGCCAGCAGTCTCCCGACAGGGCTAGAGACCCAGTACTTC.

The V gene is TRBV29-1, the J gene TRBJ2-3, with D perhaps matching TRBD1 (6 bases). Germline V gene data show CDR1 as SQVTM and CDR2 as ANQGSEA. V was cut by 1 base and J by 4 bases, with 18 bases left in between. This CDR3 has 16 amino acids. The CDR3 is CSVEVQRSRGADTQYF. CDR3 coding DNA: TGCAGCGTTGAAGTTCAAAGGAGCAGGGGCGCAGATACGCAGTATTTT.